This TCR beta chain was retrieved from a study of blood T cell repertoires in COVID-19 (TCRdb year 2020). The study in broad terms: Samples covering the acute and convalescent phases of COVID-19 were provided by collaborators in the United States, Italy and Spain. The material from the prospective study consisted of cDNA or gDNA derived from T cells, B-cell-depleted T cells, or PBMCs. The dataset comprised deeply sampled blood TCRbeta repertoires from subjects exposed to, actively infected with, or recovered from COVID-19. The repertoires were released in a freely available public database intended as a resource for research on the immune response to SARS-CoV-2. The samples were drawn from two sources: the first 160 participants of the ongoing ImmuneRACE study, and 950 to 1,500 subjects contributed by 6 global collaborators. Sample metadata almost always included a de-identified subject ID, COVID-19 status, age in years and sex. Where HLA class I and class II types were available, the types were taken from metadata supplied by the sample provider, not from assay-based typing.

The immunoSEQ Assay, a bias-controlled multiplex PCR, was used to amplify TCRbeta CDR3 regions from genomic DNA. Under the source paper's analysis protocol: The number of nucleated cells in each sample was estimated by amplification of reference gene primers within the assay. To quantify the absolute abundance of each unique TCRbeta CDR3 rearrangement, sequence reads were collapsed and filtered. For each sample, productive Simpson clonality was calculated as the square root of Simpson's diversity index across productive rearrangements. TCRdb mirrors the immuneACCESS table, restricted to in-frame sequences. Some clones are absent from its copies; in checked studies, under half trace to an unresolved V gene, and the reason for the others is unknown. Clone size and V and J calls were adopted from that table, with D and trimming inferred from the DNA. For this sample the table gives approximately 94,000 clones, of which about 77% were detected only once. The ten largest account for over 30% of the sample.

In regard to this clone: Its antigen is unknown. The record has no base qualities; no much larger clone is one base away.

Each collaborating institution followed its own protocols to collect whole blood in K2EDTA tubes. For TCRbeta analysis, collaborators shipped samples in one of three forms: frozen whole blood, isolated PBMCs, or DNA extracted from either of those sample types. Study-wide conclusions, independent of this receptor: Clinical and demographic metadata were provided uncurated, with the amount varying by source and participant.

The TCR was taken from a man between 70 and 80 years old with active or convalescent COVID-19. The sequencing sample was made of peripheral blood.

CDR3 loop: CASSPGSLVRSSNQPQHF. The nucleotide sequence reads as follows: TGTGCCAGCAGTCCGGGATCCCTGGTTCGGTCTAGCAATCAGCCCCAGCATTTT. This sequence uses TRBV6-6 and TRBJ1-5; confidence is insufficient to name the D gene. The CDR3 spans 18 residues, from the cysteine through the phenylalanine. Only the CDR3 DNA is retained, 54 bases long and in frame from the first base. Trimming costs V 5 bases and J 0 bases, and their ends lie 20 bases apart. Sequences MNHNY (CDR1) and SVGAGI (CDR2) are obtained from the germline V gene (reference sequence).